The next 23 T cell receptor beta chains were all read from a single sample in a study of blood T cell repertoires in COVID-19. Here immunoSEQ multiplex PCR was the method, and the copy in TCRdb shows in-frame clones only, minus some. Of roughly 100,000 clones detected, roughly 80% appear once; the ten largest clones hold approximately 3.5%. The sequenced sample was peripheral blood. These receptors all stem from a woman aged 80 or older with active or convalescent COVID-19.

This chain uses TRBV5-4 with TRBJ1-4; tentative D call: TRBD1 (5 bases). CDR3 length equals 14 residues. Germline CDR1 SGHNT, CDR2 YYREEE (reference sequence). Trimming shortened V by 2 bases and J by 4 bases, and 9 bases separated the two germline ends. The CDR3 region is CASSFGQNNEKLFF. The CDR3 DNA reads as TGTGCCAGCAGCTTCGGACAAAATAATGAAAAACTGTTTTTT. Complete variable domain (other parts from reference TRBV5-4 and TRBJ1-4): ETGVTQSPTHLIKTRGQQVTLRCSSQSGHNTVSWYQQALGQGPQFIFQYYREEENGRGNFPPRFSGLQFPNYSSELNVNALELDDSALYLCASSFGQNNEKLFFGSGTQLSVL.

The rearrangement uses TRBV7-9 and TRBJ2-3, with D perhaps matching TRBD1 (6 bases). Trimming stripped 6 bases from V and 5 bases from J, with 15 bases between. The CDR3 is 14 residues long. Looked up from germline, CDR1 is SEHNR and CDR2 is FQNEAQ (reference sequence). The CDR3 here is CASSLQGSGDTQYF. The CDR3 DNA reads TGTGCCAGCAGTTTACAGGGATCCGGAGATACGCAGTATTTT.

This clone was recorded only once. This sequence joins TRBV19 and TRBJ1-2; D is unresolved. V shed 5 bases and J shed 1 base, with 11 bases lying between them. Germline values: CDR1 LNHDA, CDR2 SQIVND (reference sequence). The length of the CDR3 is 14 residues. The CDR3, as DNA: TGTGCCAGTAGTTTGTCAACGAGTAACTATGGCTACACCTTC. It is translated as CASSLSTSNYGYTF.

The J gene is TRBJ1-2, the V gene TRBV10-3; 10 nucleotides align to TRBD1. The CDR3 spans 14 residues. Trimming took 5 bases from V and 2 from J; bases not matched to a gene: 2. The germline V gene encodes CDR1 ENHRY and CDR2 SYGVKD. The CDR3 DNA reads as TGTGCCATCAGTCTGACAGGGGGCAACTATGGCTACACCTTC. Translation gives CAISLTGGNYGYTF.

This clone was seen once. The chain links TRBV9 to TRBJ2-1; 9 nucleotides agree with TRBD2. The CDR3 length is 20 residues. V shed 3 bases, J shed 0 bases, and the junction held 16 bases outside the gene matches. Germline assignment: CDR1 SGDLS and CDR2 YYNGEE. Here the CDR3 reads CASSGSGTSKFTSSYNEQFF. CDR3 in DNA: TGTGCCAGCAGCGGGAGCGGGACTAGCAAATTCACATCCTCCTACAATGAGCAGTTCTTC.

The chain employs TRBV12-3 or TRBV12-4 and TRBJ1-1, with unresolved D. There are 13 residues in the CDR3. V was clipped by 6 bases and J by 3 bases, with 11 bases between them. CDR3 nucleotide sequence: TGTGCCAGCAGCACCCGCGGTTACACTGAAGCTTTCTTT. Encoded protein: CASSTRGYTEAFF.

The chain is built from TRBV2 and TRBJ2-6; 9 bases fit TRBD1. The V gene's germline CDR1 is SNHLY and CDR2 FYNNEI. The CDR3 is 15 residues long. Unmatched junction bases numbered 5, after V lost 11 bases and J lost 0 bases. DNA of the CDR3: TGTGCCCACAGACAGGGGGGCTCTGGGGCCAACGTCCTGACTTTC. This encodes CAHRQGGSGANVLTF.

V and J are TRBV11-2 and TRBJ1-4; D is ambiguous. CDR1 and CDR2 (germline): SGHAT, FQNNGV. CDR3 length: 15 amino acids. The V end lost 1 base, the J end lost 7 bases, and 13 bases lay between the germline ends. CDR3: CASSLGGASGEKLFF. The CDR3 DNA is TGTGCCAGCAGCTTAGGAGGAGCAAGCGGTGAAAAACTGTTTTTT.

This clone was picked up one time. This chain links TRBV7-9 with TRBJ2-1; D is possibly TRBD2 (6 bases). Germline CDR1 reads SEHNR; CDR2 reads FQNEAQ (reference sequence). V was pared by 4 bases and J by 9 bases, with 19 bases between. This CDR3 is built from 15 residues. The CDR3 protein is CASSYPFQGGSEQFF. CDR3 nucleotide sequence: TGTGCCAGCAGCTACCCCTTTCAGGGAGGTAGTGAGCAGTTCTTC.

The chain recombines TRBV29-1 with TRBJ2-7, with 10 bases that match TRBD1. Germline loops: CDR1 SQVTM, CDR2 ANQGSEA. The CDR3 has 15 residues. V shed 5 bases and J 4 bases; nucleotides not matched to a gene: 11. The CDR3 spells CSVQISGQGRYEQYF. The DNA for the CDR3 is TGCAGCGTTCAGATTTCGGGACAGGGGCGTTACGAGCAGTACTTC.

V is TRBV5-1 and J is TRBJ2-5, with D tentatively TRBD1 (6 bases). With 0 bases removed from V and 2 bases from J, the gap between germline ends came to 8 bases. The CDR3 runs 14 residues. Germline assignment: CDR1 SGHRS and CDR2 YFSETQ. DNA of the CDR3: TGCGCCAGCAGCTTGGTAGGGGGACAAGAGACCCAGTACTTC. Protein product: CASSLVGGQETQYF.

This chain links TRBV5-4 with TRBJ2-4, with a possible D match to TRBD1 (6 bases). The CDR3 spans 14 residues. V was cut by 3 bases and J by 8 bases, with 15 bases left in between. Germline V CDR1 and CDR2: SGHNT, YYREEE (reference sequence). CDR3 bases: TGTGCCAGCAGCTCGGGCTCACAGGGAGACATTCAGTACTTC. Amino acid sequence: CASSSGSQGDIQYF.

The rearrangement uses TRBV28 and TRBJ1-5; D might be TRBD1 (6 bases). Trimming cost V 7 bases and J 6 bases, with 13 bases left between them. The CDR3 length is 13 residues. Germline loops: CDR1 MDHEN, CDR2 SYDVKM. Written as DNA, the CDR3 is TGTGCCAGCATATTGGACAGAGGTCAGCCCCAGCATTTT. Its translation is CASILDRGQPQHF.

The CDR3 loop is CAWSVNRNTEAFF. In DNA, the CDR3 is TGTGCCTGGAGTGTTAACAGGAACACTGAAGCTTTCTTT. The chain couples TRBV30 to TRBJ1-1; D is undetermined. Germline CDR1 and CDR2: GTSNPN and SVGIG (reference sequence). V dropped 0 bases and J dropped 1 base, with 6 bases sitting between them. The CDR3 consists of 13 residues.

V usage is TRBV6-5 and J usage is TRBJ1-1, with TRBD1 matching over 7 bases. Germline CDR1 reads MNHEY; CDR2 reads SVGAGI. The trim removed 8 bases at V and 4 bases at J, leaving 7 bases unmatched. The CDR3 is 13 residues long. The CDR3 reads CASSRQGGTEAFF. CDR3 nucleotide sequence: TGTGCCAGCTCTAGGCAGGGGGGCACTGAAGCTTTCTTT.

The J gene is TRBJ2-7, the V gene TRBV27; 7 bases are a match to TRBD2. J lost 3 bases, V lost 5 bases, and 4 bases had no gene match. CDR3 size: 13 residues. Germline V gene sequence: CDR1 MNHEY, CDR2 SMNVEV (reference sequence). The CDR3 loop reads CASSRGGSYEQYF. The DNA of the CDR3 is TGTGCCAGCAGTCGGGGCGGGAGCTACGAGCAGTACTTC.

V is TRBV9 and J is TRBJ2-2, with a weak D call TRBD1 (5 bases). Germline V gene data show CDR1 as SGDLS and CDR2 as YYNGEE. This CDR3 region has 14 residues. V was clipped by 4 bases and J by 1 base, with 8 bases between them. CDR3 region: CASSPGMNTGELFF. The DNA for the CDR3 is TGTGCCAGCAGCCCAGGGATGAACACCGGGGAGCTGTTTTTT.

This clone came up once. This chain connects TRBV13 to TRBJ1-1, with TRBD1 matching 8 bases. This CDR3 has 15 amino acids. From germline, CDR1 is PRHDT and CDR2 FYEKMQ (reference sequence). V lost 4 bases to trimming and J lost 1 base; unmatched junction nucleotides: 5. CDR3 amino acids: CASSWRTGKNTEAFF. The CDR3 DNA is TGTGCCAGCAGCTGGCGGACAGGGAAGAACACTGAAGCTTTCTTT.

The J gene is TRBJ1-1, the V gene TRBV19; TRBD1 matches at 9 bases. In germline, CDR1 is LNHDA, CDR2 SQIVND (reference sequence). The CDR3 is 19 amino acids. Trimming removed 4 bases from V and 6 bases from J; junction bases left unmatched: 21. The CDR3 coding sequence is TGTGCCAGTAGTACGAAGAGGCGGGACAGGGTTTCCTTAGCGCCTGAAGCTTTCTTT. Translated: CASSTKRRDRVSLAPEAFF.

This clone was counted once. The chain uses TRBV5-1 and TRBJ1-2; the match to TRBD1 covers 8 bases. The CDR3 has 14 residues. The germline V gene encodes CDR1 SGHRS and CDR2 YFSETQ. With 4 bases clipped from V and 7 bases from J, the junction kept 9 bases outside the gene matches. CDR3 sequence: CASSPAGTGTGYTF. The CDR3 nucleotides read TGCGCCAGCAGCCCAGCCGGGACAGGCACTGGCTACACCTTC. Combining the CDR3 with reference TRBV5-1 and TRBJ1-2 gives the whole variable domain KAGVTQTPRYLIKTRGQQVTLSCSPISGHRSVSWYQQTPGQGLQFLFEYFSETQRNKGNFPGRFSGRQFSNSRSEMNVSTLELGDSALYLCASSPAGTGTGYTFGSGTRLTVV.

This clone appeared a single time. The chain combines TRBV28 with TRBJ1-5, with D unclear. From germline, CDR1 is MDHEN and CDR2 SYDVKM. The CDR3 has 14 residues. V lost 1 base and J lost 4, with 8 bases in between. CDR3 region: CASSLSYGNQPQHF. The CDR3 DNA is TGTGCCAGCAGTTTATCTTACGGGAATCAGCCCCAGCATTTT.

This sequence joins TRBV25-1 and TRBJ2-4; tentative D call: TRBD1 (5 bases). Trimming removed 3 bases at V and 2 bases at J, with 17 bases between. In germline, CDR1 is MGHDK, CDR2 SYGVNS. The CDR3 length is 17 residues. CDR3 DNA: TGTGCCAGCAGTGATTGGGGCTCGGTCGATACCAAAAACATTCAGTACTTC. It yields the protein CASSDWGSVDTKNIQYF.

This rearrangement joins TRBV6-5 to TRBJ1-3; TRBD1 aligns across 10 bases. J was trimmed by 4 bases and V by 6 bases; bases with no gene match: 6. The CDR3 totals 15 residues. Germline-derived CDR1 and CDR2 are MNHEY and SVGAGI. DNA for the CDR3: TGTGCCAGCAGCCTCCGGGGACAGGGGGGAAACACCATATATTTT. It encodes CASSLRGQGGNTIYF.